These 25 T cell receptor beta chains came from one sample sequenced in a study of cytomegalovirus exposure and HLA in healthy donors. PCR amplification relied on 60 Vbeta primers (plus 13 Jbeta primers). Using immunoSEQ multiplex PCR, the repertoire was profiled, and TCRdb retains in-frame clones only, with some absent. This sample's table has some 130,000 clones. Material: PBMCs. The receptors were gathered from a man aged 18 to 29 in good health and CMV-seronegative.

In DNA, the CDR3 is TGTGCTAGTGGTTTTAGGGAGGGGTGGCAAGAGACCCAGTACTTC. As protein: CASGFREGWQETQYF. This chain uses TRBV12-5 with TRBJ2-5; 7 bases are shared with TRBD2. Germline trimming cut 3 bases from V and 2 bases from J; bases unmatched to any gene: 6. This CDR3 spans 15 amino acids. Germline V gene sequence: CDR1 LGHNT, CDR2 FRNRAP.

This CDR3 is CAWRKRPTGKGNQPQHF. The CDR3 region has the DNA TGTGCCTGGAGGAAACGCCCGACAGGGAAGGGCAATCAGCCCCAGCATTTT. The V and J genes are TRBV30 and TRBJ1-5; TRBD1 matches at 7 bases. The CDR3 consists of 17 residues. Germline V lookup: CDR1 GTSNPN, CDR2 SVGIG (reference sequence). V lost 3 bases, J lost 2 bases, and 13 bases stayed unmatched. Using reference TRBV30 and TRBJ1-5 for the parts outside the CDR3, the full variable domain is SQTIHQWPATLVQPVGSPLSLECTVEGTSNPNLYWYRQAAGRGLQLLFYSVGIGQISSEVPQNLSASRPQDRQFILSSKKLLLSDSGFYLCAWRKRPTGKGNQPQHFGDGTRLSIL.

The chain links TRBV4-1 to TRBJ1-1; no definite D call. The CDR3 extends over 13 amino acids. CDR1 is MGHRA and CDR2 is YSYEKL in the germline V gene. The V gene lost 5 bases and the J gene lost 0 bases, with 7 bases spanning the gap. CDR3 loop: CASSYTMNTEAFF. The CDR3 DNA reads TGCGCCAGCAGCTACACCATGAACACTGAAGCTTTCTTT.

The V call is TRBV4-3, the J call TRBJ2-1; weak D call: TRBD1 (5 bases). V was shortened by 3 bases and J by 3 bases, with 21 bases between the two germline ends. This CDR3 comprises 18 residues. Looked up from germline, CDR1 is LGHNA and CDR2 is YSLEER. The CDR3 DNA is TGCGCCAGCAGCCATGAGACTTCACAGGCAAAGATCTACAATGAGCAGTTCTTC. Translation gives CASSHETSQAKIYNEQFF.

This chain connects TRBV7-9 to TRBJ2-7, with TRBD1 identical over 10 bases. The CDR3 covers 16 residues. J gave up 1 base and V 8 bases, and 11 bases lay outside the gene matches. Looked up from germline, CDR1 is SEHNR and CDR2 is FQNEAQ (reference sequence). This chain's CDR3 is CASELWTGGKSYEQYF. In DNA form, the CDR3 reads TGTGCCAGCGAGCTTTGGACAGGGGGGAAATCCTACGAGCAGTACTTC.

V gene TRBV4-1 combines with J gene TRBJ2-7, with 7 bases matching TRBD2. J lost 4 bases, V lost 1 base, and 10 bases had no gene match. The CDR3 sequence is 16 residues long. Per the germline V gene, CDR1 is MGHRA and CDR2 is YSYEKL. CDR3 DNA sequence: TGCGCCAGCAGCCAAGGATCAGGGCGGGGGTTGTACGAGCAGTACTTC. It encodes CASSQGSGRGLYEQYF.

The rearrangement uses TRBV7-2 and TRBJ2-7, with D perhaps TRBD1 (6 bases). The germline V gene has CDR1 SGHTA and CDR2 FQGNSA. With 1 base removed from V and 1 base from J, the gap between germline ends came to 11 bases. The CDR3 is made up of 15 amino acids. CDR3 protein: CASSLGQVGSYEQYF. The CDR3 DNA sequence: TGTGCCAGCAGCTTAGGACAGGTGGGTTCCTACGAGCAGTACTTC.

The gene calls are TRBV5-1 and TRBJ2-2, with D tentatively TRBD1 (6 bases). The CDR3 has 15 residues. The ends were cut back, 0 bases at V and 2 bases at J, with 8 bases in the middle. CDR1 and CDR2 from the germline V gene are SGHRS and YFSETQ. Here the CDR3 reads CASSLGDTNTGELFF. The CDR3 DNA sequence: TGCGCCAGCAGCTTGGGGGACACAAACACCGGGGAGCTGTTTTTT.

Notes on this clone: Since no conserved phenylalanine or tryptophan closes the CDR3, a read error is the likely cause. The DNA is omitted, as the CDR3 cannot be located on it reliably, and the CDR3 follows TCRdb's listing. The chain combines TRBV6-5 with TRBJ2-7; the table gives TRBD1 as D, unverified against the DNA. The CDR3 spans 13 amino acids, including both terminal residues. Germline V CDR1 and CDR2: MNHEY, SVGAGI. The CDR3 sequence is CASSSATGARLMI.

This sequence joins TRBV2 and TRBJ2-7, with 8 nucleotides matching TRBD2. The CDR3 has 17 amino acids. V gave up 0 bases and J gave up 5 bases; unmatched junction bases: 12. Germline CDR1 is SNHLY and CDR2 is FYNNEI. CDR3 coding DNA: TGTGCCAGCAGTGAAGCAGTAGCGGGATTACAAAAGGACGAGCAGTACTTC. Translation gives CASSEAVAGLQKDEQYF.

This sequence joins TRBV28 and TRBJ1-5; 8 nucleotides match TRBD1. Germline CDR1 and CDR2: MDHEN and SYDVKM. This CDR3 has 15 residues. V lost 4 bases and J lost 4; bases outside the gene matches: 6. The CDR3 bases are TGTGCCAGCAGTTCGGACGGACAGGGTAATCAGCCCCAGCATTTT. Translating gives CASSSDGQGNQPQHF.

The chain is built from TRBV28 and TRBJ2-1, with 8 bases aligning to TRBD2. The CDR3 runs to 14 residues. V shed 8 bases and J 7 bases; nucleotides not matched to a gene: 10. Germline V CDR1 and CDR2: MDHEN, SYDVKM. This chain's CDR3 is CASLLSGSRNEQFF. CDR3 nucleotides: TGTGCCAGCTTATTGAGCGGGAGTCGGAATGAGCAGTTCTTC.

This chain connects TRBV5-1 to TRBJ2-7; TRBD1 agrees at 9 bases. The CDR3 totals 14 residues. The germline V gene has CDR1 SGHRS and CDR2 YFSETQ. With 0 bases clipped from V and 6 bases from J, the junction kept 4 bases outside the gene matches. The CDR3 here is CASSLDRGHPEQYF. In DNA, the CDR3 is TGCGCCAGCAGCTTGGACAGGGGGCATCCCGAGCAGTACTTC.

This chain links TRBV19 with TRBJ1-5, with 9 nucleotides matching TRBD1. Trimming removed 7 bases from V and 4 bases from J; junction bases left unmatched: 11. The length of the CDR3 is 16 residues. From germline, CDR1 is LNHDA and CDR2 SQIVND (reference sequence). The CDR3 sequence is CASNVWSGQGNQPQHF. CDR3 sequence (DNA): TGTGCCAGTAATGTATGGTCGGGACAGGGAAATCAGCCCCAGCATTTT.

The rearrangement joins TRBV4-2 to TRBJ2-2; perhaps TRBD2 as D (5 bases). Germline V lookup: CDR1 LGHNA, CDR2 YNFKEQ. This CDR3 has 13 amino acids. V shed 1 base and J shed 5 bases, with 5 bases lying between them. CDR3 nucleotide sequence: TGTGCCAGCAGCCAAGGGGAGACCGGGGAGCTGTTTTTT. Residues: CASSQGETGELFF.

The rearrangement joins TRBV27 to TRBJ2-3; TRBD1 matches at 7 bases. The CDR3 contains 14 residues. In germline, CDR1 is MNHEY, CDR2 SMNVEV (reference sequence). V shed 5 bases, J shed 9 bases, and the junction held 11 bases outside the gene matches. In DNA, the CDR3 is TGTGCCAGCAGTCTCCGCGGCACAGGGGACACGCAGTATTTT. Its translation: CASSLRGTGDTQYF.

The V gene is TRBV7-2, the J gene TRBJ1-1; TRBD1 agrees at 7 bases. The CDR3 is 18 amino acids. With 5 bases clipped from V and 4 bases from J, the junction kept 19 bases outside the gene matches. CDR1 SGHTA and CDR2 FQGNSA come from the germline V gene. CDR3 amino acids: CASSNPGTEWSRGTEAFF. The DNA of the CDR3 is TGTGCCAGCAGCAACCCTGGGACAGAATGGAGCCGGGGCACTGAAGCTTTCTTT.

The rearrangement uses TRBV7-3 and TRBJ2-5; 10 nucleotides match TRBD1. The J segment lost 2 bases and the V segment lost 0 bases, leaving 6 bases of the junction unmatched. This CDR3 is built from 17 residues. CDR1 and CDR2 from the germline V gene are SGHTA and FQGTGA. The CDR3 spells CASSLTGTGEGQETQYF. The CDR3 coding sequence is TGTGCCAGCAGCTTAACTGGGACAGGGGAGGGACAAGAGACCCAGTACTTC.

The gene calls are TRBV4-3 and TRBJ2-3; 11 bases match TRBD1. Trimming took 5 bases from V and 1 from J; bases not matched to a gene: 5. Per germline, CDR1 LGHNA and CDR2 YSLEER. CDR3 length equals 16 residues. CDR3 sequence: CASSKGQGVGTDTQYF. The CDR3 DNA reads TGCGCCAGCAGCAAGGGACAGGGGGTAGGCACAGATACGCAGTATTTT.

This chain connects TRBV6-1 to TRBJ1-2, with 7 nucleotides matching TRBD1. This CDR3 is built from 13 residues. Trimming took 3 bases from V and 4 from J; bases not matched to a gene: 2. Per germline, CDR1 MNHNS and CDR2 SASEGT. CDR3 nucleotide sequence: TGTGCCAGCAGTGAGGGACAGACCTATGGCTACACCTTC. This translates into CASSEGQTYGYTF.

The chain links TRBV7-2 to TRBJ2-3, with 7 positions matching TRBD2. CDR3 length: 14 residues. Germline V gene sequence: CDR1 SGHTA, CDR2 FQGNSA. The V gene end was trimmed by 7 bases and the J gene end by 2 bases; junction bases not matched to a gene: 6. The CDR3 DNA sequence: TGTGCCAGCACCCAAGCGGGAACCACAGATACGCAGTATTTT. This gives the protein CASTQAGTTDTQYF.

This chain connects TRBV6-6 to TRBJ2-2; possible D gene TRBD1, 5 bases. Trimming pared 6 bases from V and 0 bases from J, leaving 8 bases between. This CDR3 has 14 residues. Germline CDR1 is MNHNY and CDR2 is SVGAGI (reference sequence). CDR3 DNA: TGTGCCAGCAGAGACAGCTCGAACACCGGGGAGCTGTTTTTT. Its translation: CASRDSSNTGELFF.

The chain couples TRBV9 to TRBJ2-1; tentative D call: TRBD2 (5 bases). The CDR3 has 16 residues. In germline, CDR1 is SGDLS, CDR2 YYNGEE. V was shortened by 2 bases and J by 0 bases, with 12 bases between the two germline ends. The CDR3 coding sequence is TGTGCCAGCAGCGTCTCAGCGGCCTTCTCCTACAATGAGCAGTTCTTC. Its protein is CASSVSAAFSYNEQFF.

The V gene is TRBV6-5, the J gene TRBJ1-5; D is perhaps TRBD1 (5 bases). Trimming shortened V by 5 bases and J by 2 bases, and 13 bases separated the two germline ends. This CDR3 spans 15 amino acids. CDR1 and CDR2 from the germline V gene are MNHEY and SVGAGI. The CDR3 bases are TGTGCCAGCAGTGGCGGGACTTTGGGCAATCAGCCCCAGCATTTT. Translated, it gives CASSGGTLGNQPQHF.

The gene calls are TRBV5-4 and TRBJ2-7, with a possible D match to TRBD1 (5 bases). This CDR3 has 13 residues. Between the trimmed V and J ends, which lost 2 bases and 2 bases, there was a span of 8 bases. Germline V gene sequence: CDR1 SGHNT, CDR2 YYREEE (reference sequence). CDR3 region: CASSFKGAYEQYF. The CDR3 coding sequence is TGTGCCAGCAGCTTTAAAGGGGCCTACGAGCAGTACTTC.